This passage covers 15 T cell receptor beta chains from one sample sequenced in a study of neurological immune-mediated disorders. TCRdb re-analysed the 5' RACE reads in MiXCR, keeping a single row per CDR3 protein. This sample has approximately 31,000 distinct CDR3 sequences; roughly 4.4% occur once, and the top ten carry 23%. Sample: PBMCs. The receptors here all came from a man in his late teens or twenties in good health.

This clonotype was recorded many times. V usage is TRBV20-1 and J usage is TRBJ2-3; 11 positions match TRBD2. Germline trimming cut 5 bases from V and 5 bases from J; bases unmatched to any gene: 6. The CDR3 sequence is 14 residues long. Germline CDR1 is DFQATT and CDR2 is SNEGSKA (reference sequence). CDR3 DNA: TGCAGTGCTCCCCAACTAGCGGGGGTAGATACGCAGTATTTT. Encoded protein: CSAPQLAGVDTQYF.

Many counts were recorded for this clonotype. The chain is built from TRBV7-2 and TRBJ2-4; D is ambiguous. V lost 5 bases and J 0 bases, leaving 8 bases between the germline ends. CDR3 size: 14 residues. Germline-derived CDR1 and CDR2 are SGHTA and FQGNSA. The CDR3 DNA reads TGTGCCAGCAGCCAGGTCTTAGCCAAAAACATTCAGTACTTC. Residues: CASSQVLAKNIQYF.

V is TRBV29-1 and J is TRBJ2-7; D perhaps matches TRBD1 (6 bases). The germline CDR1 and CDR2 sequences are SQVTM and ANQGSEA. CDR3 length equals 13 residues. V shed 8 bases and J shed 3 bases, with 17 bases lying between them. The CDR3 sequence: CSSTQGFGYEQYF. CDR3 sequence (DNA): TGCAGCTCAACACAGGGTTTTGGCTACGAGCAGTACTTC.

Ten or more counts support this clonotype. This chain connects TRBV6-4 to TRBJ2-1; TRBD2 matches at 12 bases. CDR1 and CDR2 (germline): MRHNA, SNTAGT. There are 15 residues in the CDR3. V lost 4 bases to trimming and J lost 2 bases; unmatched junction nucleotides: 0. CDR3 in amino acids: CASSGLAGAYNEQFF. For the CDR3, the DNA is TGTGCCAGCAGTGGACTAGCGGGGGCCTACAATGAGCAGTTCTTC.

The table lists this clonotype with many counts. The chain is built from TRBV4-1 and TRBJ1-4; the D gene is possibly TRBD1 (6 bases). The length of the CDR3 is 16 residues. Germline CDR1 is MGHRA and CDR2 is YSYEKL. Trimming removed 0 bases at V and 6 bases at J, with 14 bases between. CDR3 coding DNA: TGCGCCAGCAGCCAAGAGGGTCCAGGGGTATATGAAAAACTGTTTTTT. It encodes CASSQEGPGVYEKLFF.

This clonotype was counted ten times or more. V usage is TRBV20-1 and J usage is TRBJ1-5, with 7 positions matching TRBD1. Unmatched junction bases numbered 14, after V lost 3 bases and J lost 0 bases. Germline CDR1 reads DFQATT; CDR2 reads SNEGSKA (reference sequence). There are 18 residues in the CDR3. The CDR3, as DNA: TGCAGTGCTAGGGAGACAGGGCACCCTAGTTATAGCAATCAGCCCCAGCATTTT. Encoded protein: CSARETGHPSYSNQPQHF.

This clonotype was recorded many times. This chain connects TRBV5-1 to TRBJ2-7; TRBD1 might be the D (6 bases). Trimming took off 0 bases at V and 6 bases at J, with 19 bases between the two ends. Per germline, CDR1 SGHRS and CDR2 YFSETQ. The CDR3 runs 16 residues. The chain's CDR3 is CASSLAGTPAFGEQYF. The CDR3 DNA sequence: TGCGCCAGCAGCTTGGCCGGGACACCTGCGTTTGGCGAGCAGTACTTC.

This clonotype was seen many times. The chain has TRBV6-5 and TRBJ1-3, with D perhaps matching TRBD1 (5 bases). Trimming took 5 bases from V and 2 from J, leaving 10 bases between them. Germline values: CDR1 MNHEY, CDR2 SVGAGI. The CDR3 totals 14 residues. The CDR3 protein is CASSRGAAGNTIYF. CDR3 sequence (DNA): TGTGCCAGCAGTCGCGGGGCTGCTGGAAACACCATATATTTT.

This clonotype was seen ten or more times. The chain has TRBV30 and TRBJ1-1; weak D call: TRBD1 (5 bases). The CDR3 has 10 residues. V lost 8 bases and J lost 7, with 11 bases in between. The germline V gene has CDR1 GTSNPN and CDR2 SVGIG (reference sequence). Written as DNA, the CDR3 is TGTGCCGGGGCAGCAAGTGAAGCTTTCTTT. Translating it yields CAGAASEAFF.

In this sample, this clonotype turned up many times. This rearrangement joins TRBV12-3 or TRBV12-4 to TRBJ2-3; unclear D gene. Trimming stripped 8 bases from V and 1 base from J, with 4 bases between. This CDR3 has 11 amino acids. In nucleotides, the CDR3 is TGTGCCAGCTTAGGCACAGATACGCAGTATTTT. This translates into CASLGTDTQYF.

This clonotype has at least ten counts. This chain uses TRBV7-2 with TRBJ2-5, with TRBD2 matching over 13 bases. The CDR3 totals 17 residues. In germline, CDR1 is SGHTA, CDR2 FQGNSA. Trimming removed 5 bases from V and 0 bases from J; junction bases left unmatched: 6. DNA of the CDR3: TGTGCCAGCAGCCCCGGACTAGCGGGGGACTACCAAGAGACCCAGTACTTC. It yields the protein CASSPGLAGDYQETQYF.

This clonotype has a count of ten or more. The V call is TRBV20-1, the J call TRBJ2-1; D uncertain. The V gene's germline CDR1 is DFQATT and CDR2 SNEGSKA (reference sequence). The CDR3 spans 14 residues. Trimming stripped 1 base from V and 3 bases from J, with 10 bases between. CDR3 in DNA: TGCAGTGCTAGAGCCGTCGCAATCTACAATGAGCAGTTCTTC. This sequence encodes CSARAVAIYNEQFF.

This clonotype appeared many times. The chain combines TRBV3-1 with TRBJ2-7; D unclear. Germline values: CDR1 LGHDT, CDR2 YNNKEL (reference sequence). V was clipped by 0 bases and J by 1 base, with 7 bases between them. The CDR3 length is 14 residues. The CDR3 DNA reads TGTGCCAGCAGCCAAGACATCACATCCTACGAGCAGTACTTC. Encoded protein: CASSQDITSYEQYF.

The table lists this clonotype with many counts. This sequence joins TRBV5-1 and TRBJ2-7; 10 bases map to TRBD1. The junction had 13 bases not matched to a gene; V was cut back by 4 bases and J by 6 bases. This CDR3 has 16 residues. Per the germline V gene, CDR1 is SGHRS and CDR2 is YFSETQ. The CDR3 loop is CASSPGAGTGAPEQYF. Here the CDR3 DNA reads TGCGCCAGCAGCCCTGGAGCCGGGACAGGGGCTCCCGAGCAGTACTTC.

At least ten counts were recorded for this clonotype. Written as DNA, the CDR3 is TGTGCCAGCACCGATACAGGGTCGGGGACCTACGAGCAGTACTTC. Translating gives CASTDTGSGTYEQYF. The chain recombines TRBV6-2 or TRBV6-3 with TRBJ2-7, with D possibly TRBD1 on 6 matching bases. The CDR3 has 15 amino acids. V was clipped by 7 bases and J by 2 bases, with 18 bases between them. CDR1 is MNHEY and CDR2 is SVGEGT in the germline V gene.